One T cell receptor beta chain is described in this entry. Germline assignment: CDR1 MNHNS and CDR2 SASEGT. The CDR3 length is 17 residues. V gave up 0 bases and J gave up 1 base; unmatched junction bases: 6. The data belong to a study of blood T cell repertoires in COVID-19. About the study: Donors in the United States, Italy and Spain gave samples during acute or convalescent COVID-19. From T cells, B-cell-depleted T cells, or PBMCs came the material, which was cDNA or gDNA.

In the original workflow: The assay estimated nucleated cells by amplifying reference gene primers. Sequencing was performed with immunoSEQ multiplex PCR; in TCRdb, only in-frame clones are kept and a portion is missing. The D gene and trimming were derived from the DNA, and the V and J assignments and clone size from that table. The sample shows some 26,000 clones, roughly 82% of them seen only once. This sequence was found in a man at least 80 years old with active or convalescent COVID-19. The genes are TRBV6-1 and TRBJ2-3, with 8 bases aligning to TRBD2. Sequenced material: peripheral blood. The DNA for the CDR3 is TGTGCCAGCAGTGAAGCGCCAGTCGGGGGGGGCACAGATACGCAGTATTTT. Encoded protein: CASSEAPVGGGTDTQYF.